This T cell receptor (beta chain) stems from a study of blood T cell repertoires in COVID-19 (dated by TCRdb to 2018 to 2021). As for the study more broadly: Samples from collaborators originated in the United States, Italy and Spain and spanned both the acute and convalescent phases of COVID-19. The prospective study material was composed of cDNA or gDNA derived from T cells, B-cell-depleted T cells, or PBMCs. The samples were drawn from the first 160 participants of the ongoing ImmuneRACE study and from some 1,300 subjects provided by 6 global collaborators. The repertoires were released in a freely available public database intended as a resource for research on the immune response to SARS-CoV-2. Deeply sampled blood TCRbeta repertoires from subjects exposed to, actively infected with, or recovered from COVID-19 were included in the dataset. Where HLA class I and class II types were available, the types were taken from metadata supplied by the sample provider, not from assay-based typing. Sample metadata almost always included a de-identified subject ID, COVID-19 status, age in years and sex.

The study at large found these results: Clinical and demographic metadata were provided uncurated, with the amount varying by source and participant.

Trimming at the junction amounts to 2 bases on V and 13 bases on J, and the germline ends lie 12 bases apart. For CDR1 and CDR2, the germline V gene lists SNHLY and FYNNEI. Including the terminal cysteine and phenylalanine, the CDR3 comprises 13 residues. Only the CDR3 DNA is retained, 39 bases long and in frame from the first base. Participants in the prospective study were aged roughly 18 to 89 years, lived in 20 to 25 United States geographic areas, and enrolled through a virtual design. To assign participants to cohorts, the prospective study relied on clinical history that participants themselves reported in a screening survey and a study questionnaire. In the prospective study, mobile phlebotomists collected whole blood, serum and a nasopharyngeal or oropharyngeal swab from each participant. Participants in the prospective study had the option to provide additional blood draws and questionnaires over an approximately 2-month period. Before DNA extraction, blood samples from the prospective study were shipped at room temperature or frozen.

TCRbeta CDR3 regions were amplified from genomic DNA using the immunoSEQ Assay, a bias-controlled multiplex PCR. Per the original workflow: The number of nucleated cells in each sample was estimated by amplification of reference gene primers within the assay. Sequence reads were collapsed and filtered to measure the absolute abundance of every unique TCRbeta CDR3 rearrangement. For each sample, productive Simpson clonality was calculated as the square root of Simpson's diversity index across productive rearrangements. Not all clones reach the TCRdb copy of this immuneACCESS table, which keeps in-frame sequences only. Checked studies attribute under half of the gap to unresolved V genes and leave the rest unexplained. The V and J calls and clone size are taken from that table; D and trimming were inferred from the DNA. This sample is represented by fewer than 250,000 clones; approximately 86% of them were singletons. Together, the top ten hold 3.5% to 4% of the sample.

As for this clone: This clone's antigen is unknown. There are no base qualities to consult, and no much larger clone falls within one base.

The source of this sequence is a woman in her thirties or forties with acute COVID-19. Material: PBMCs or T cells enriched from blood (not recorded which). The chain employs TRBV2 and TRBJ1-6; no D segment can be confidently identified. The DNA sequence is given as TGTGCCAGCAGTGAATCCCGGGATGCTCCCCTCCACTTT. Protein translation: CASSESRDAPLHF.